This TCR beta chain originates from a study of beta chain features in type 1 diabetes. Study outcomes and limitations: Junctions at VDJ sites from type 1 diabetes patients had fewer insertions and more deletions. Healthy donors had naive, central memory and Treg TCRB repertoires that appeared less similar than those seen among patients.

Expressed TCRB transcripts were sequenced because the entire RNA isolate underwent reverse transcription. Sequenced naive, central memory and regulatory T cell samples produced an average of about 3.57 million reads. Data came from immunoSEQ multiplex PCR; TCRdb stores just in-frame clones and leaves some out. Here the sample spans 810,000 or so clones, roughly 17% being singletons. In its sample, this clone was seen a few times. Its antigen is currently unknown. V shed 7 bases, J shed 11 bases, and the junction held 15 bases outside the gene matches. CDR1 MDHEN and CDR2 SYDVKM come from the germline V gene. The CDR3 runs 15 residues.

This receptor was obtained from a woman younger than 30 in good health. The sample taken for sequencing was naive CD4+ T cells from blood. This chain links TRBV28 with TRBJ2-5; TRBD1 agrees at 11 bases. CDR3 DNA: TGTGCCAGCACCGAAGGTGGACAGGGGGCTCGAGAGCAGTACTTC. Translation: CASTEGGQGAREQYF.